Each of the 32 T cell receptor beta chains below was sequenced from the same sample in a study of T-cell reconstitution after alpha-beta-depleted transplantation in children. Unique molecular identifiers were built into the TCRbeta library. TCRdb passed the PCR reads through MiXCR, listing each CDR3 protein once. Found here are over 85,000 distinct CDR3 sequences, 7.5% to 9.5% of them singletons; the top ten hold roughly 15%. The specimen comprised PBMCs, sampled before TCRalphabeta/CD19-depleted stem cell transplant. These receptors all stem from a boy aged 2-9 years with acute lymphoblastic leukemia, due to receive a stem cell transplant.

This chain connects TRBV12-3 or TRBV12-4 to TRBJ2-1; 7 bases agree with TRBD2. The CDR3 has 18 residues. Unmatched junction bases numbered 20, after V lost 2 bases and J lost 10 bases. CDR3 protein: CASSLKLLGGDPFKEQFF. For the CDR3, the DNA is TGTGCCAGCAGTTTAAAGCTTTTGGGGGGGGACCCCTTTAAGGAGCAGTTCTTC.

As to this clonotype: A read error may be the cause here, since a much bigger clone is one base away. The CDR3 bases are TGCAGTGCTCCGGGACAGGGGGGGAACACTCAAGCTTTCTTT. Its translation: CSAPGQGGNTQAFF. This rearrangement joins TRBV20-1 to TRBJ1-1, with TRBD1 identical over 11 bases. The CDR3 runs to 14 residues. In germline, CDR1 is DFQATT, CDR2 SNEGSKA (reference sequence).

This clonotype was counted many times. The chain combines TRBV20-1 with TRBJ2-4, with D unresolved. Trimming removed 0 bases from V and 0 bases from J, with 9 bases in between. The germline gives CDR1 DFQATT, CDR2 SNEGSKA (reference sequence). This CDR3 region has 15 residues. CDR3 nucleotide sequence: TGCAGTGCTAGAGATTTCACCGGAGCCAAAAACATTCAGTACTTC. Its protein product is CSARDFTGAKNIQYF.

This clonotype was observed a handful of times. The chain uses TRBV20-1 and TRBJ1-2, with 7 bases lining up with TRBD1. The CDR3 spans 15 residues. The ends lost 5 bases at V and 3 bases at J; junction bases unmatched: 12. In germline, CDR1 is DFQATT, CDR2 SNEGSKA (reference sequence). The CDR3 here is CSAGQPRGFDYGYTF. DNA of the CDR3: TGCAGTGCTGGACAACCCAGGGGGTTTGACTATGGCTACACCTTC.

This clonotype was observed a handful of times. The J gene is TRBJ2-3, the V gene TRBV4-3, with 7 bases lining up with TRBD2. This CDR3 region has 15 residues. Looked up from germline, CDR1 is LGHNA and CDR2 is YSLEER. The junction had 6 bases not matched to a gene; V was cut back by 0 bases and J by 6 bases. The CDR3 is CASSQDGGGTDTQYF. In DNA, the CDR3 is TGCGCCAGCAGCCAAGATGGGGGAGGGACGGATACGCAGTATTTT.

This clonotype was detected a few times. This chain links TRBV20-1 with TRBJ1-2; a weak D match, TRBD1 (5 bases). Trimming removed 0 bases at V and 8 bases at J, with 10 bases between. The CDR3 length is 12 residues. Germline V CDR1 and CDR2: DFQATT, SNEGSKA (reference sequence). The CDR3 coding sequence is TGCAGTGCTAGAGATCCAGGGCGAGGCTACACCTTC. It translates to CSARDPGRGYTF.

On this clonotype: A far larger clone is a single base away, which makes a read error likely. The final CDR3 position lacks the conserved phenylalanine or tryptophan, pointing to a likely read error. This chain uses TRBV5-1 with TRBJ1-1, with unresolved D. CDR1 and CDR2 from the germline V gene are SGHRS and YFSETQ. The V and J ends lost 2 bases and 4 bases respectively, with 3 bases between them. The CDR3 is 11 amino acids. The CDR3 DNA is TGCGCCAGCAGCTTATCCACTGAAGCTTTCCTT. This gives the protein CASSLSTEAFL.

This clonotype was seen a few times. The chain is built from TRBV20-1 and TRBJ2-7; no clear D gene. The CDR3 consists of 11 residues. Germline V gene data show CDR1 as DFQATT and CDR2 as SNEGSKA (reference sequence). Trimming left V 3 bases short and J 3 bases short, with 6 bases between. The DNA for the CDR3 is TGCAGTGCTAGGGCGGTCTACGAGCAGTACTTC. Translating it yields CSARAVYEQYF.

In this sample, this clonotype turned up a few times. The CDR3 protein is CASSLITGVMNTEAFF. CDR3 in DNA: TGTGCCAGCAGCCTTATTACAGGGGTGATGAACACTGAAGCTTTCTTT. The genes are TRBV7-9 and TRBJ1-1; TRBD1 agrees at 7 bases. V gave up 5 bases and J gave up 0 bases; unmatched junction bases: 9. The CDR3 runs 16 residues. In germline, CDR1 is SEHNR, CDR2 FQNEAQ (reference sequence).

The chain has TRBV20-1 and TRBJ1-3; D uncertain. Germline V gives CDR1 DFQATT, CDR2 SNEGSKA (reference sequence). The V end was cut by 3 bases, the J end by 1 base, with 7 bases between. The CDR3 contains 13 residues. The CDR3 coding sequence is TGCAGTGCTAGGAAGGTTTCTGGAAACACCATATATTTT. It is translated as CSARKVSGNTIYF.

Only a few counts were recorded for this clonotype. The J gene is TRBJ2-7, the V gene TRBV6-1; D unresolved. The CDR3 runs to 10 residues. Trimming took off 11 bases at V and 2 bases at J, with 7 bases between the two ends. From germline, CDR1 is MNHNS and CDR2 SASEGT. The CDR3, as DNA: TGTGCCGCAGAAACCTACGAGCAGTACTTC. Protein sequence: CAAETYEQYF.

The chain uses TRBV20-1 and TRBJ1-4; 7 bases fit TRBD1. The germline CDR1 and CDR2 sequences are DFQATT and SNEGSKA (reference sequence). This CDR3 is built from 15 residues. The V segment lost 0 bases and the J segment 3 bases; nucleotides outside the gene matches: 4. CDR3 DNA: TGCAGTGCTAGAGACCCCGGGACAGCTAATGAAAAACTGTTTTTT. Encoded protein: CSARDPGTANEKLFF.

V gene TRBV3-1 combines with J gene TRBJ2-7, with TRBD2 matching 8 bases. The CDR3 is made up of 16 amino acids. Germline V gene sequence: CDR1 LGHDT, CDR2 YNNKEL (reference sequence). The junction had 16 bases not matched to a gene; V was cut back by 3 bases and J by 9 bases. Written as DNA, the CDR3 is TGTGCCAGCAGCCAGGTTCCTCCCCCGGGACTAGGGGCGCAGTACTTC. Protein product: CASSQVPPPGLGAQYF.

In this sample, this clonotype turned up many times. The CDR3 coding sequence is TGTGCCAGCAGCTCAATTTCGGGACAGAGCTCTGGGGCCAACGTCCTGACTTTC. This sequence encodes CASSSISGQSSGANVLTF. The chain joins TRBV6-2 or TRBV6-3 to TRBJ2-6; 7 positions match TRBD1. Germline V gene data show CDR1 as MNHEY and CDR2 as SVGEGT. Germline trimming cut 6 bases from V and 0 bases from J; bases unmatched to any gene: 11. The CDR3 spans 18 residues.

The genes are TRBV28 and TRBJ1-2; 10 nucleotides line up with TRBD1. After removal of 4 bases from V and 5 bases from J, the junction contained 7 bases not matched to a gene. This CDR3 has 15 amino acids. Germline V gene sequence: CDR1 MDHEN, CDR2 SYDVKM. The CDR3 spells CASSSSGQGRYGYTF. The CDR3 nucleotides are TGTGCCAGCAGTTCCTCGGGACAGGGGAGGTATGGCTACACCTTC.

This clonotype showed up many times. The CDR3 nucleotides read TGTGCCAGCAGTATTAACAACCGGGGGGCTGAAGCTTTCTTT. As protein: CASSINNRGAEAFF. The V gene is TRBV12-3 or TRBV12-4, the J gene TRBJ1-1; D is possibly TRBD1 (5 bases). The V and J ends lost 5 bases and 6 bases respectively, with 16 bases between them. This CDR3 region has 14 residues.

This clonotype was recorded at least ten times. The chain recombines TRBV5-1 with TRBJ1-2, with D maybe TRBD1 (6 bases). The CDR3 is made up of 14 amino acids. Per the germline V gene, CDR1 is SGHRS and CDR2 is YFSETQ. The germline V and J ends were trimmed by 0 bases and 8 bases, with 14 bases remaining between them. As DNA, the CDR3 is TGCGCCAGCAGCTTGGCGGGGGGCAGTAACGGCTACACCTTC. Residues: CASSLAGGSNGYTF.

A note on this clonotype: It is likely a read error, because the conserved phenylalanine at the end of the CDR3 is missing. CDR3 in amino acids: CSARDGSDWRGYEQYY. As DNA, the CDR3 is TGCAGTGCTAGAGATGGTTCGGACTGGCGGGGGTACGAGCAGTACTAC. The chain carries TRBV20-1 and TRBJ2-7; 7 bases fit TRBD2. This CDR3 region has 16 residues. The J segment lost 4 bases and the V segment lost 0 bases, leaving 12 bases of the junction unmatched. Germline lookup yields CDR1 DFQATT and CDR2 SNEGSKA (reference sequence).

The genes are TRBV11-1 and TRBJ2-2; tentatively, D is TRBD1 or TRBD2 (5 bases each). The CDR3 runs 19 residues. The V gene lost 2 bases and the J gene lost 4 bases, with 23 bases spanning the gap. CDR1 and CDR2 (germline): SGHAT, FQDESV (reference sequence). CDR3: CASSLWGRLVAGTTGELFF. The CDR3 DNA reads as TGTGCCAGCAGCTTATGGGGCCGCCTGGTGGCAGGGACCACCGGGGAGCTGTTTTTT.

This sequence joins TRBV7-7 and TRBJ1-5; TRBD1 matches at 9 bases. The V gene's germline CDR1 is SSHAT and CDR2 FNYEAQ (reference sequence). This CDR3 contains 16 residues. The trim removed 4 bases at V and 2 bases at J, leaving 6 bases unmatched. CDR3 loop: CASSWGTGGGNQPQHF. DNA for the CDR3: TGTGCCAGCAGCTGGGGTACAGGGGGCGGCAATCAGCCCCAGCATTTT.

This clonotype was counted at least ten times. The chain is built from TRBV5-1 and TRBJ1-6, with a tentative D call TRBD1 (5 bases). The CDR3 is 14 amino acids. Germline CDR1 SGHRS, CDR2 YFSETQ. The ends were cut back, 5 bases at V and 9 bases at J, with 15 bases in the middle. CDR3 sequence (DNA): TGCGCCAGCAGGATCGGGGCAGTGAGTTCACCCCTCCACTTT. Its protein is CASRIGAVSSPLHF.

This clonotype was observed a few times. The chain employs TRBV12-3 or TRBV12-4 and TRBJ2-4; D may be TRBD1 or TRBD2 (5 bases each). The V end was cut by 8 bases, the J end by 7 bases, with 15 bases between. The CDR3 runs to 13 residues. CDR3 sequence: CASASGRRNIQYF. The CDR3 nucleotides read TGTGCCAGCGCATCAGGGAGACGGAACATTCAGTACTTC.

About this clonotype: One end of the junction fails to match germline, which may point to a read error. The chain recombines TRBV7-8 with TRBJ1-1; D unclear. CDR1 is SGHVS, CDR2 FQNEAQ, per germline. CDR3 size: 14 residues. CDR3 protein: CASSLVGQNTAAFF. The CDR3 coding sequence is TGTGCCAGCAGCTTAGTCGGCCAAAACACTGCAGCTTTCTTT.

The gene calls are TRBV19 and TRBJ1-1, with D possibly being TRBD1 (6 bases). Germline CDR1 reads LNHDA; CDR2 reads SQIVND (reference sequence). The CDR3 runs to 17 residues. The V end lost 1 base, the J end lost 0 bases, and 15 bases lay between the germline ends. CDR3 protein: CASSIVGGHEVNTEAFF. CDR3 nucleotides: TGTGCCAGTAGTATAGTTGGGGGGCACGAGGTGAACACTGAAGCTTTCTTT.

This clonotype was recorded at least ten times. V is TRBV20-1 and J is TRBJ2-3; D tentatively fits TRBD1 or TRBD2 (5 bases each). This CDR3 spans 13 amino acids. V was shortened by 4 bases and J by 0 bases, with 8 bases between the two germline ends. Germline CDR1 reads DFQATT; CDR2 reads SNEGSKA (reference sequence). The CDR3 sequence: CSATEGSTDTQYF. CDR3 nucleotide sequence: TGCAGTGCTACCGAGGGGAGCACAGATACGCAGTATTTT.

This clonotype was counted between two and nine times. The rearrangement uses TRBV5-5 and TRBJ1-6; maybe TRBD1 (6 bases). The CDR3 runs to 15 residues. Trimming removed 5 bases from V and 2 bases from J, with 11 bases in between. Germline V lookup: CDR1 SGHKS, CDR2 YYEKEE (reference sequence). The CDR3 here is CASRSGTPYNSPLHF. CDR3 sequence (DNA): TGTGCCAGCAGATCTGGGACACCCTATAATTCACCCCTCCACTTT.

Ten or more counts support this clonotype. The V gene is TRBV5-1, the J gene TRBJ2-3, with D hard to call. This CDR3 has 15 amino acids. Trimming removed 0 bases from V and 1 base from J, with 9 bases in between. Germline loops: CDR1 SGHRS, CDR2 YFSETQ. CDR3 nucleotides: TGCGCCAGCAGCTTGGAGTCCATCGGCACAGATACGCAGTATTTT. This sequence encodes CASSLESIGTDTQYF.

This clonotype came up many times. This chain uses TRBV20-1 with TRBJ1-6; D unresolved. V was trimmed by 2 bases and J by 7 bases, leaving 15 bases between them. In germline, CDR1 is DFQATT, CDR2 SNEGSKA (reference sequence). The CDR3 covers 15 residues. The CDR3 coding sequence is TGCAGTGCTAGACCGACGGGGTTCCGCAATTCACCCCTCCACTTT. Translated: CSARPTGFRNSPLHF.

This clonotype was detected only a few times. The J gene is TRBJ2-2, the V gene TRBV5-1; D ambiguous. The length of the CDR3 is 14 residues. Germline values: CDR1 SGHRS, CDR2 YFSETQ. Trimming took off 7 bases at V and 3 bases at J, with 13 bases between the two ends. CDR3 DNA sequence: TGCGCCAGCGGTCCCACCGCGGACACCGGGGAGCTGTTTTTT. This translates into CASGPTADTGELFF.

This chain links TRBV3-1 with TRBJ1-5, with TRBD1 matching 8 bases. This CDR3 region has 15 residues. V was clipped by 1 base and J by 7 bases; unmatched bases: 6. CDR1 is LGHDT and CDR2 is YNNKEL in the germline V gene (reference sequence). CDR3 amino acids: CASSQGTGSQQPQHF. DNA for the CDR3: TGTGCCAGCAGCCAAGGGACAGGGTCACAGCAGCCCCAGCATTTT.

This clonotype was counted between two and nine times. This chain links TRBV12-3 or TRBV12-4 with TRBJ2-4; TRBD1 is a possible D gene (5 bases). CDR3 length: 14 amino acids. V was trimmed by 3 bases and J by 6 bases, leaving 12 bases between them. Here the CDR3 DNA reads TGTGCCAGCAGTTTCGATGGCAGGGCAAACATTCAGTACTTC. Protein: CASSFDGRANIQYF.

In its sample, this clonotype was seen many times. This chain uses TRBV7-2 with TRBJ2-3; the D gene is possibly TRBD2 (6 bases). Trimming shortened V by 1 base and J by 0 bases, and 14 bases separated the two germline ends. Germline-derived CDR1 and CDR2 are SGHTA and FQGNSA. CDR3 length: 17 amino acids. The CDR3 protein is CASSLVGGTTSTDTQYF. Written as DNA, the CDR3 is TGTGCCAGCAGCTTAGTGGGGGGTACAACTAGCACAGATACGCAGTATTTT. Using reference TRBV7-2 and TRBJ2-3 for the parts outside the CDR3, the full variable domain is GAGVSQSPSNKVTEKGKDVELRCDPISGHTALYWYRQSLGQGLEFLIYFQGNSAPDKSGLPSDRFSAERTGGSVSTLTIQRTQQEDSAVYLCASSLVGGTTSTDTQYFGPGTRLTVL.